This passage covers 18 T cell receptor beta chains from one sample sequenced in a study of cytotoxic CD8 clonotypes in ibrutinib-treated CLL (dated by TCRdb to the early 2020s). Receptor libraries were prepared by the immunoSEQ multiplex PCR assay. Sourced from immuneACCESS, this table was stored by TCRdb with only in-frame sequences that have V and J called. A share of the clones is absent; for the studies checked, an unresolved V gene accounts for under half, and the remainder has no known explanation. A total of around 300,000 clones appear in this sample, 70% to 80% of them only once. The ten largest clonotypes hold over 5.5% of the sample. Sequencing used PBMCs, obtained before ibrutinib treatment. These receptors all come from a human donor with chronic lymphocytic leukemia.

The V call is TRBV19, the J call TRBJ2-1; tentative D call: TRBD1 (6 bases). The CDR3 consists of 17 residues. Trimming took off 2 bases at V and 0 bases at J, with 14 bases between the two ends. The germline V gene has CDR1 LNHDA and CDR2 SQIVND (reference sequence). The CDR3, as DNA: TGTGCCAGTAGTATATCAGGGGTAGGAAGCTCCTACAATGAGCAGTTCTTC. Translated: CASSISGVGSSYNEQFF.

V usage is TRBV19 and J usage is TRBJ2-7; D might be TRBD1 or TRBD2, each matching 5 bases. The germline V gene has CDR1 LNHDA and CDR2 SQIVND (reference sequence). V was clipped by 0 bases and J by 2 bases, with 11 bases between them. The length of the CDR3 is 15 residues. CDR3 nucleotide sequence: TGTGCCAGTAGTATAGACGGGGCATTCCCCTACGAGCAGTACTTC. Amino acids: CASSIDGAFPYEQYF. The whole variable domain, remainder taken from reference TRBV19 and TRBJ2-7, is DGGITQSPKYLFRKEGQNVTLSCEQNLNHDAMYWYRQDPGQGLRLIYYSQIVNDFQKGDIAEGYSVSREKKESFPLTVTSAQKNPTAFYLCASSIDGAFPYEQYFGPGTRLTVT.

The chain carries TRBV12-5 and TRBJ1-1, with D hard to call. The V gene lost 0 bases and the J gene lost 1 base, with 15 bases spanning the gap. CDR3 length: 17 residues. Germline-derived CDR1 and CDR2 are LGHNT and FRNRAP. This chain's CDR3 is CASGLVVGRVRNTEAFF. CDR3 nucleotides: TGTGCTAGTGGTTTGGTAGTAGGCAGAGTACGGAACACTGAAGCTTTCTTT.

The rearrangement uses TRBV7-2 and TRBJ1-3, with TRBD1 identical over 7 bases. CDR1 and CDR2 from the germline V gene are SGHTA and FQGNSA. Trimming took 6 bases from V and 8 from J; bases not matched to a gene: 10. The CDR3 is made up of 14 amino acids. The CDR3 spells CASRPNRGLYTIYF. The CDR3 bases are TGTGCCAGCAGACCGAACAGGGGACTGTACACCATATATTTT.

This sequence joins TRBV30 and TRBJ2-7; D might be TRBD1 or TRBD2, each matching 5 bases. Germline V CDR1 and CDR2: GTSNPN, SVGIG (reference sequence). This CDR3 is 14 amino acids long. Between the trimmed V and J ends, which lost 1 base and 1 base, there was a span of 11 bases. The CDR3 protein is CAWSGGAESYEQYF. In DNA, the CDR3 is TGTGCCTGGAGTGGAGGGGCGGAGTCCTACGAGCAGTACTTC.

The V call is TRBV30, the J call TRBJ2-5; possible D gene TRBD1, 5 bases. Trimming left V 2 bases short and J 4 bases short, with 11 bases between. The CDR3 spans 13 residues. Germline loops: CDR1 GTSNPN, CDR2 SVGIG (reference sequence). DNA for the CDR3: TGTGCCTGGAGTAGGGTAGGGGTAGAGACCCAGTACTTC. Amino acid sequence: CAWSRVGVETQYF.

J is TRBJ2-3 and V is TRBV5-1, with 10 nucleotides matching TRBD2. This CDR3 comprises 16 residues. Per the germline V gene, CDR1 is SGHRS and CDR2 is YFSETQ. V lost 4 bases to trimming and J lost 0 bases; unmatched junction nucleotides: 5. The CDR3 DNA sequence: TGCGCCAGCAGCGTCGGACTAGCGGCTAGCACAGATACGCAGTATTTT. Amino acids: CASSVGLAASTDTQYF.

The chain employs TRBV28 and TRBJ1-2; D is unclear. Trimming took 5 bases from V and 4 from J, leaving 14 bases between them. The CDR3 is made up of 14 amino acids. CDR1 MDHEN and CDR2 SYDVKM come from the germline V gene. The CDR3 DNA reads TGTGCCAGCAGTCGCCCGACCCCTATCTATGGCTACACCTTC. Amino acid sequence: CASSRPTPIYGYTF.

J is TRBJ2-7 and V is TRBV6-6, with a tentative D call TRBD1 (5 bases). With 0 bases removed from V and 8 bases from J, the gap between germline ends came to 17 bases. This CDR3 has 15 amino acids. Germline loops: CDR1 MNHNY, CDR2 SVGAGI (reference sequence). The CDR3 loop reads CASSYSNQGQKQQYF. The CDR3 nucleotides are TGTGCCAGCAGTTACTCGAATCAGGGCCAGAAGCAGCAGTACTTC.

The V gene is TRBV7-2, the J gene TRBJ2-1; D perhaps matches TRBD2 (5 bases). Between the trimmed V and J ends, which lost 8 bases and 5 bases, there was a span of 16 bases. Germline loops: CDR1 SGHTA, CDR2 FQGNSA. The CDR3 has 14 residues. CDR3 DNA sequence: TGTGCCAGCGCTAGCTACCCAAGGGACAATGAGCAGTTCTTC. This codes for CASASYPRDNEQFF.

This chain connects TRBV11-2 to TRBJ2-5; D uncertain. Germline CDR1 is SGHAT and CDR2 is FQNNGV. The CDR3 is 13 amino acids. V was shortened by 0 bases and J by 4 bases, with 6 bases between the two germline ends. The CDR3 reads CASSLERGETQYF. CDR3 bases: TGTGCCAGCAGCTTAGAAAGAGGAGAGACCCAGTACTTC.

This sequence joins TRBV4-3 and TRBJ1-5; D is uncertain. The CDR3 extends over 13 amino acids. V was cut by 0 bases and J by 9 bases, with 9 bases left in between. CDR1 and CDR2 (germline): LGHNA, YSLEER. The CDR3 sequence is CASSQDMSGPQHF. The CDR3 DNA reads as TGCGCCAGCAGCCAAGATATGAGCGGGCCCCAGCATTTT.

The V gene is TRBV7-6, the J gene TRBJ2-7; 10 bases match TRBD2. In germline, CDR1 is SGHVS, CDR2 FNYEAQ. V was clipped by 5 bases and J by 2 bases; unmatched bases: 12. The CDR3 extends over 17 amino acids. The CDR3 bases are TGTGCCAGCAGCCCAGTTCCGGGACTAGCGAGCACCTACGAGCAGTACTTC. Amino acid sequence: CASSPVPGLASTYEQYF.

The chain joins TRBV5-4 to TRBJ2-7; 7 nucleotides line up with TRBD1. The CDR3 sequence is 15 residues long. Losses at the gene ends were 2 bases for V and 3 bases for J; bases not matched to a gene: 8. CDR1 and CDR2 (germline): SGHNT, YYREEE (reference sequence). The DNA of the CDR3 is TGTGCCAGCAGCTTACCACACAGGGGAAACTACGAGCAGTACTTC. It encodes CASSLPHRGNYEQYF.

This chain joins TRBV5-4 and TRBJ1-2; D is possibly TRBD1 (5 bases). V was cut by 4 bases and J by 5 bases, with 18 bases left in between. This CDR3 contains 15 residues. CDR1 SGHNT and CDR2 YYREEE come from the germline V gene (reference sequence). The CDR3, as DNA: TGTGCCAGCAGCCTTGGGACCGAGTCGTGGTATGGCTACACCTTC. It translates to CASSLGTESWYGYTF.

This clone appeared a few times. The rearrangement uses TRBV19 and TRBJ2-2; D may correspond to TRBD1 or TRBD2 (6 bases each). V lost 9 bases to trimming and J lost 0 bases, with 11 bases between them. Germline V CDR1 and CDR2: LNHDA, SQIVND (reference sequence). This CDR3 spans 14 amino acids. The CDR3 region is CASEGGSNTGELFF. The CDR3, as DNA: TGTGCCAGCGAGGGGGGATCGAACACCGGGGAGCTGTTTTTT.

The chain has TRBV25-1 and TRBJ1-4; 9 bases align to TRBD1. Per germline, CDR1 MGHDK and CDR2 SYGVNS. CDR3 size: 15 residues. The V and J ends lost 7 bases and 7 bases, in that order; junction bases with no gene match: 10. The CDR3 DNA reads as TGTGCCAGCACAACTAACAGGGGGCCTGTTGAAAAACTGTTTTTT. Amino acids: CASTTNRGPVEKLFF.

J is TRBJ2-7 and V is TRBV25-1, with 9 bases aligning to TRBD2. After removal of 7 bases from V and 7 bases from J, the junction contained 8 bases not matched to a gene. The CDR3 is 13 amino acids. Germline V lookup: CDR1 MGHDK, CDR2 SYGVNS. CDR3 DNA sequence: TGTGCCAGCACTAGCGGGAACGAGGGTGAGCAGTACTTC. Translated, it gives CASTSGNEGEQYF.